This passage covers 4 T cell receptor beta chains from one sample sequenced in a study of blood T cell repertoires in COVID-19. Sequenced by immunoSEQ multiplex PCR; TCRdb stores in-frame clones only, minus some. The data contain 150,000 or so clones, about 86% of them singletons. Material: peripheral blood. These receptors came from a woman older than 75 with acute or convalescent COVID-19.

This chain uses TRBV5-4 with TRBJ2-3; 10 bases align to TRBD2. The germline V gene encodes CDR1 SGHNT and CDR2 YYREEE (reference sequence). The CDR3 length is 17 residues. The V gene end was trimmed by 10 bases and the J gene end by 1 base; junction bases not matched to a gene: 15. The CDR3 coding sequence is TGTGCCCTCTCCGGGTGGAGCGGGGGGGTACGCACAGATACGCAGTATTTT. This gives the protein CALSGWSGGVRTDTQYF.

The rearrangement uses TRBV27 and TRBJ1-5; possibly TRBD1 for D (6 bases). The length of the CDR3 is 17 residues. Germline V gene data show CDR1 as MNHEY and CDR2 as SMNVEV (reference sequence). V was trimmed by 2 bases and J by 4 bases, leaving 18 bases between them. The CDR3 region is CASSLSGGPFLNQPQHF. The CDR3 DNA follows: TGTGCCAGCAGTTTAAGCGGGGGGCCCTTCCTAAATCAGCCCCAGCATTTT.

V usage is TRBV5-1 and J usage is TRBJ1-3; unclear D gene. Trimming removed 0 bases at V and 1 base at J, with 14 bases between. In germline, CDR1 is SGHRS, CDR2 YFSETQ. The CDR3 contains 17 residues. The CDR3, as DNA: TGCGCCAGCAGCTTGGGTCGCAGCGGTACGTCTGGAAACACCATATATTTT. Its protein product is CASSLGRSGTSGNTIYF. The full variable domain, rest sourced from reference TRBV5-1 and TRBJ1-3, is KAGVTQTPRYLIKTRGQQVTLSCSPISGHRSVSWYQQTPGQGLQFLFEYFSETQRNKGNFPGRFSGRQFSNSRSEMNVSTLELGDSALYLCASSLGRSGTSGNTIYFGEGSWLTVV.

This clone was detected only a few times. The chain uses TRBV6-5 and TRBJ1-1; a weak D match, TRBD1 (6 bases). CDR1 is MNHEY and CDR2 is SVGAGI in the germline V gene. The CDR3 sequence is 14 residues long. V was trimmed by 6 bases and J by 1 base, leaving 12 bases between them. The CDR3 DNA follows: TGTGCCAGCAGCCCGGGACAAGCGAACACTGAAGCTTTCTTT. It is translated as CASSPGQANTEAFF.